The source of this T cell receptor (beta chain) is a study of vaccination and CD4 T cells after COVID-19. The sample's time point: late sampling 161 to 241 days after vaccination in a few convalescent patients. Treatment here: roughly ten-day PBMC culture with coronavirus spike peptide pools or control peptides (ViraFEST assay). An Oncomine TCR Beta short-read assay was used to sequence the DNA from cultured CD4+ T cells. TCRdb recomputed calls from the PCR reads with MiXCR, one row per CDR3 protein. The table lists approximately 27,000 distinct CDR3 sequences, approximately 40% of them singletons. Concerning this clonotype itself: The target antigen is unknown.

The CDR3 is made up of 15 amino acids. Germline CDR1 LNHDA, CDR2 SQIVND (reference sequence). V gave up 7 bases and J gave up 8 bases, with 23 bases separating them. The chain carries TRBV19 and TRBJ1-2, with D tentatively TRBD1 (5 bases). The TCR originated in a human donor who had recovered from COVID-19. The material was CD4+ T cells from blood, cultured in vitro, obtained about 7 months after SARS-CoV-2 vaccination. CDR3 bases: TGTGCCAGTACCCCCGTTAGCCGGGGCCTTAGAGGCTACACCTTC. It translates to CASTPVSRGLRGYTF.